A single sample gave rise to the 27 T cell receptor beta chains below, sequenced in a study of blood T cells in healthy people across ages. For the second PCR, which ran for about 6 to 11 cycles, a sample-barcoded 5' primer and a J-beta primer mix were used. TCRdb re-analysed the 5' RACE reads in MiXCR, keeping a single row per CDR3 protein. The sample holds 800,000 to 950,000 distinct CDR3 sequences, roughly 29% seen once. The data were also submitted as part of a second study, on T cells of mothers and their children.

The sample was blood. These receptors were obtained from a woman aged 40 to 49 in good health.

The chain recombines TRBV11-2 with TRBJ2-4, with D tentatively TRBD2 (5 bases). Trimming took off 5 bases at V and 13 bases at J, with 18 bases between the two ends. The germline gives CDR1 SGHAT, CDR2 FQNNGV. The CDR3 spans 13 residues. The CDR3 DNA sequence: TGTGCCAGCAGCCATTCCGGCGGGTGGGAGCAGTACTTC. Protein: CASSHSGGWEQYF.

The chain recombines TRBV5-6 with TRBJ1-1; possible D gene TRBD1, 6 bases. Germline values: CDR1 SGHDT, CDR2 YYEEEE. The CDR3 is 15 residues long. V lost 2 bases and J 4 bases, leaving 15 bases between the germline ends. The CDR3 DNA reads TGTGCCAGCAGCTTCGGGGGGCTAGGTGTCACTGAAGCTTTCTTT. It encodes CASSFGGLGVTEAFF.

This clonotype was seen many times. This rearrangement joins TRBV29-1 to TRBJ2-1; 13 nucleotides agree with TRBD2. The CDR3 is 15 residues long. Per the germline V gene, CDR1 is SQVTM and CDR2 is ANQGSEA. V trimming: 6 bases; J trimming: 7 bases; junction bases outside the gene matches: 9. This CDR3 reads CSVDRLAGGGNEQFF. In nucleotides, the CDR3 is TGCAGCGTGGACAGACTAGCGGGGGGCGGGAATGAGCAGTTCTTC.

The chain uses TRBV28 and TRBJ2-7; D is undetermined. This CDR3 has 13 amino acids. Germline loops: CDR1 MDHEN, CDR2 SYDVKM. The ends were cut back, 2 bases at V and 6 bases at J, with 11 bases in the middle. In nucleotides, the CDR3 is TGTGCCAGCAGTTTACCCCAGCTGCTCGAGCAGTACTTC. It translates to CASSLPQLLEQYF.

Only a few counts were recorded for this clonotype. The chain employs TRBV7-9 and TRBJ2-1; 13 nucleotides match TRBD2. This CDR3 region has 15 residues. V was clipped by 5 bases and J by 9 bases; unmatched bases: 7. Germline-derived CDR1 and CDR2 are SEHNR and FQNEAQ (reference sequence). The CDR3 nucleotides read TGTGCCAGCAGCCACGGGACTAGCGGGGTCGGTGAGCAGTTCTTC. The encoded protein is CASSHGTSGVGEQFF.

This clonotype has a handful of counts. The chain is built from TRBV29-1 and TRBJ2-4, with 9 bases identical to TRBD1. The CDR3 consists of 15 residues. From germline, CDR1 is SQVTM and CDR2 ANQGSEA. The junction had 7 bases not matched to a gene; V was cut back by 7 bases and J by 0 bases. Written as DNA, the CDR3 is TGCAGCGCTGGGACAGGGCAACTAGCCAAAAACATTCAGTACTTC. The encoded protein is CSAGTGQLAKNIQYF.

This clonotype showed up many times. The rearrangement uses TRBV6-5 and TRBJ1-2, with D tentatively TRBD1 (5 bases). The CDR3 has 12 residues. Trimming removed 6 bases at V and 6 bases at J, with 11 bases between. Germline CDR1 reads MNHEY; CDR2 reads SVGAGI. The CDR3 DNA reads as TGTGCCAGCAGCCCCGGACACCATGGCTACACCTTC. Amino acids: CASSPGHHGYTF.

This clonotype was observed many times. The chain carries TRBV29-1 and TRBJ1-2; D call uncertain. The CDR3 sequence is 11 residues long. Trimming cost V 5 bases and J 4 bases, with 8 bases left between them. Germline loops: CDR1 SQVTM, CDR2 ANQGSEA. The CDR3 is CSVPDGYGYTF. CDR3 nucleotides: TGCAGCGTTCCTGACGGCTATGGCTACACCTTC.

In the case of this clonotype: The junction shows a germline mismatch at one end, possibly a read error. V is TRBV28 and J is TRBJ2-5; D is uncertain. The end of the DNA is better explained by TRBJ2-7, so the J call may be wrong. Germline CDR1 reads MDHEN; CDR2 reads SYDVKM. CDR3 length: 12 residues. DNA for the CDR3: TGTGACAGCAGTTTCGGTCACTACGAGCAGTACTTC. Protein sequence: CDSSFGHYEQYF.

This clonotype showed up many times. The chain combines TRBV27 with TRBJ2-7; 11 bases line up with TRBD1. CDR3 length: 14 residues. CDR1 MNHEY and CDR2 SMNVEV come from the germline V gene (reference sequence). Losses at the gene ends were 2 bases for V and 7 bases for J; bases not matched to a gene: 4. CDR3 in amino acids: CASSLGGTGGEQYF. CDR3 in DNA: TGTGCCAGCAGTTTAGGAGGGACAGGGGGTGAGCAGTACTTC.

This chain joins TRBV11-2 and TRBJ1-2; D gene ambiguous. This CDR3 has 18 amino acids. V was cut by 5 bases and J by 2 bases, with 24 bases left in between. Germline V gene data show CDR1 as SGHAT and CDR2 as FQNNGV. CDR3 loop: CASSLQTDWTYDNYGYTF. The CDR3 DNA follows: TGTGCCAGCAGCCTCCAGACCGACTGGACTTACGACAACTATGGCTACACCTTC.

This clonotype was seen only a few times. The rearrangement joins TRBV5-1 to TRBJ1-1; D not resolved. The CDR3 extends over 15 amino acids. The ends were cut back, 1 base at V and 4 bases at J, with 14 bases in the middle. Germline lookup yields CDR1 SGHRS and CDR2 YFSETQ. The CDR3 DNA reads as TGCGCCAGCAGCTTGATGGTCGAAGGGAGCACTGAAGCTTTCTTT. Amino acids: CASSLMVEGSTEAFF. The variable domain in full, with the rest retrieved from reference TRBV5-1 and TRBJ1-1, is KAGVTQTPRYLIKTRGQQVTLSCSPISGHRSVSWYQQTPGQGLQFLFEYFSETQRNKGNFPGRFSGRQFSNSRSEMNVSTLELGDSALYLCASSLMVEGSTEAFFGQGTRLTVV.

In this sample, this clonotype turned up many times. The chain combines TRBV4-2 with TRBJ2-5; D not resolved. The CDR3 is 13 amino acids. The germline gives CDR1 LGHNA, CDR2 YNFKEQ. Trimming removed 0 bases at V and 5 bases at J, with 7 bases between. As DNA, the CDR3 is TGTGCCAGCAGCCAAGATGATTCGGAGACCCAGTACTTC. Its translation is CASSQDDSETQYF.

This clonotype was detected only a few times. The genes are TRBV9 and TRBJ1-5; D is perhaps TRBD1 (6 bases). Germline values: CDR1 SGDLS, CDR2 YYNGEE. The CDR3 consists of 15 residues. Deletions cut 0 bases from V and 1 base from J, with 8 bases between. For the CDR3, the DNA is TGTGCCAGCAGCGTAGGGCAGGGGAGCAATCAGCCCCAGCATTTT. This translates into CASSVGQGSNQPQHF.

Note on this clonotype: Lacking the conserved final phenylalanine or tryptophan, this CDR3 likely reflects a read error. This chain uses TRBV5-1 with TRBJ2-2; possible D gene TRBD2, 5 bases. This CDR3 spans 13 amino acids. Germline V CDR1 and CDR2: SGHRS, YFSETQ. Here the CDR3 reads CASSDTRTGELFL. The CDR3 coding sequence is TGCGCCAGCAGCGATACGAGGACCGGGGAACTGTTTTTG.

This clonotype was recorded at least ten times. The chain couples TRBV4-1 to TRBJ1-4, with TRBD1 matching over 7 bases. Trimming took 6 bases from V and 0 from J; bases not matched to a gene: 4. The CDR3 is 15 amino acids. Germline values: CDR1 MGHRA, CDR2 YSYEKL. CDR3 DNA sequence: TGCGCCAGCAGACAGGGGTCCTCAACTAATGAAAAACTGTTTTTT. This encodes CASRQGSSTNEKLFF.

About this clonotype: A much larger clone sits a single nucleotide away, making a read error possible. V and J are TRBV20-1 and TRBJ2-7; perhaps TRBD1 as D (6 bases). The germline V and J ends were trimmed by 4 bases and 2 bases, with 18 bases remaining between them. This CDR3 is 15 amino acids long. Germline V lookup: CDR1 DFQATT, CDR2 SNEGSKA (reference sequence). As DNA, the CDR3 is TGCAGTGCTACCGTGGGGGCTAACGGCACCTACGAGCAGTACTTC. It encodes CSATVGANGTYEQYF.

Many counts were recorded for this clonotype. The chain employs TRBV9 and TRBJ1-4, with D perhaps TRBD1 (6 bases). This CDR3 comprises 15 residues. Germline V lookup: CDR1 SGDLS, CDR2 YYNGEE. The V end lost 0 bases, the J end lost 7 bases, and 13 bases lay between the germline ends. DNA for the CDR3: TGTGCCAGCAGCGTAGGCCCACAGGGCCGTGAAAAACTGTTTTTT. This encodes CASSVGPQGREKLFF.

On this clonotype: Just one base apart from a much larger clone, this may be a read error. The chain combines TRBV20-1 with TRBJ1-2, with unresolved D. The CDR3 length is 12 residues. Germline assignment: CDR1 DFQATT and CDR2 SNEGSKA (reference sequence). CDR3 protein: CRARVREKGYTF. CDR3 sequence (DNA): TGCAGGGCTAGAGTGAGGGAGAAAGGCTACACCTTC.

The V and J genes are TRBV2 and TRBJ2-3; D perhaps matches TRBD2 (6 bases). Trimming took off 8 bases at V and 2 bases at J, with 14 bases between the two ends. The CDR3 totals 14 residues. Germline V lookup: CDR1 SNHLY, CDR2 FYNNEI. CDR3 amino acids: CASLRRDSTDTQYF. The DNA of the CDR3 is TGTGCCAGCCTCCGGCGGGACTCCACAGATACGCAGTATTTT.

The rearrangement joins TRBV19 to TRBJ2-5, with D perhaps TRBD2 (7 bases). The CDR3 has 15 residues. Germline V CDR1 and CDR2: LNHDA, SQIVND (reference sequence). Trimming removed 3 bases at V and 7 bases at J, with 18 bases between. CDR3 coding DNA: TGTGCCAGTAGTATCTCCGCGGGGGCCCCCGGGACCCAGTACTTC. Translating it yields CASSISAGAPGTQYF.

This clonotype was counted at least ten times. The CDR3 DNA sequence: TGCAGTGCTACCCCGGACAGGGGGAGCTCCTACGAGCAGTACTTC. Translation gives CSATPDRGSSYEQYF. The V call is TRBV20-1, the J call TRBJ2-7; 10 bases are shared with TRBD1. V dropped 4 bases and J dropped 0; count of bases not matched to a gene: 6. Germline lookup yields CDR1 DFQATT and CDR2 SNEGSKA (reference sequence). The CDR3 consists of 15 residues.

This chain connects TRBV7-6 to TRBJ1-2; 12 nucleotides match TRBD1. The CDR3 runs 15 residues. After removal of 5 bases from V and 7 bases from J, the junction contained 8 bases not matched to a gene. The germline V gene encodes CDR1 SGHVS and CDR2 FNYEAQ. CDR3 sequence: CASSPRGQGAPGYTF. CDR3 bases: TGTGCCAGCAGCCCTAGGGGACAGGGGGCGCCTGGCTACACCTTC.

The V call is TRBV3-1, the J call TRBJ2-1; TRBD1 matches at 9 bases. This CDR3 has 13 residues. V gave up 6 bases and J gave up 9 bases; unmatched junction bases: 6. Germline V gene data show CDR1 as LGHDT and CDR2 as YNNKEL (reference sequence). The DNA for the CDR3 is TGTGCCAGCAGACAACAGGGGGCGGGTGAGCAGTTCTTC. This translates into CASRQQGAGEQFF.

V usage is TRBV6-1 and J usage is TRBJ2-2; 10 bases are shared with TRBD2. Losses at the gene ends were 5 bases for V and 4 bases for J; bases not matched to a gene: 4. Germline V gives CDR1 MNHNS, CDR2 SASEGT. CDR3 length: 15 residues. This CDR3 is CASSQERGGTGELFF. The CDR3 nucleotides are TGTGCCAGCAGTCAGGAGCGGGGGGGCACCGGGGAGCTGTTTTTT.

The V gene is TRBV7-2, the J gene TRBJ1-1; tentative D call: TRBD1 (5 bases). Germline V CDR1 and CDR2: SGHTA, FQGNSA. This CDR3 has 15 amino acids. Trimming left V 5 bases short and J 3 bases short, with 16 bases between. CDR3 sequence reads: CASSPVWGGYTEAFF. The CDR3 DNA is TGTGCCAGCAGCCCAGTGTGGGGCGGCTACACTGAAGCTTTCTTT.

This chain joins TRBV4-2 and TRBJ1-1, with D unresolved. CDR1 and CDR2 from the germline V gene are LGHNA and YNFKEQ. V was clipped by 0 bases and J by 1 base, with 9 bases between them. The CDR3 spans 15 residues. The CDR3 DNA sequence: TGTGCCAGCAGCCAAGAGCATGGAGGGAACACTGAAGCTTTCTTT. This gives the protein CASSQEHGGNTEAFF.